This TCR beta chain was recovered during a study of PD-L1 blockade in urothelial cancer. At the level of the study: Before enrollment, 0 to 3 chemotherapy regimens had been given to patients. Blood was tested 3 weeks (second dose) and 6 weeks into treatment. Blood samples had a median of approximately 150,000 T cells, 80,000 to 85,000 unique TCRs, and clonality approximately 0.08.

Produced via immunoSEQ multiplex PCR; TCRdb's table is partial and in-frame only. Counted here are tens of thousands of clones, 85% occurring once; the ten biggest clones make up about 6.2%. Time point: pretreatment peripheral blood. The CDR3 runs 14 residues. The V end was cut by 1 base, the J end by 5 bases, with 11 bases between. Germline V gene sequence: CDR1 LGHNA, CDR2 YSLEER. This rearrangement joins TRBV4-3 to TRBJ2-5, with D maybe TRBD2 (5 bases). This sequence originates from a man in his forties or fifties with urothelial cancer. The input for sequencing was PBMCs, taken around atezolizumab (anti-PD-L1) treatment. The DNA of the CDR3 is TGCGCCAGCAGCCAAGCTTGGGAGTCCGAGACCCAGTACTTC. Translation: CASSQAWESETQYF.